This TCR beta chain emerged from a study of T cell changes during pregnancy in multiple sclerosis. Profiling relied on immunoSEQ multiplex PCR, and the TCRdb table lists in-frame clones only, not all of them. The sample lists around 24,000 clones, more than 85% occurring once. The CDR3 loop spans 18 amino acids. V dropped 2 bases and J dropped 5; count of bases not matched to a gene: 17. CDR1 LGHNA and CDR2 YNFKEQ come from the germline V gene. In its sample, this clone is medium-sized (0.01 to 0.1%). The clonotype comes from a female donor in good health, enrolled as a control in a pregnancy study. J is TRBJ2-5 and V is TRBV4-2; TRBD1 matches at 7 bases. The specimen comprised CD4+ T cells from peripheral blood mononuclear cells, sampled in the second trimester of pregnancy. DNA of the CDR3: TGTGCCAGCAGCCAACCCATCAACAGGGGCGGTGAGCGGGAGACCCAGTACTTC. It yields the protein CASSQPINRGGERETQYF.